This passage covers 15 T cell receptor beta chains from one sample sequenced in a study of blood T cell repertoires in COVID-19 (dated by TCRdb to between 2020 and 2021). The library was made by the immunoSEQ multiplex PCR assay. Sourced from immuneACCESS, this table was stored by TCRdb with only in-frame sequences that have V and J called. A share of the clones is absent; for the studies checked, an unresolved V gene accounts for under half, and the remainder has no known explanation. The sample profile shows fewer than 85,000 clones; 88% of them were found once. Under 6% of the sample is held by the ten biggest clonotypes. Sequencing was done on a sample of peripheral blood. The receptors were gathered from a human donor in a cohort sampled during active COVID-19.

The rearrangement uses TRBV7-9 and TRBJ2-7; unclear D gene. V lost 2 bases, J lost 3 bases, and 8 bases lay in between. This CDR3 has 13 residues. Germline V gives CDR1 SEHNR, CDR2 FQNEAQ (reference sequence). The CDR3 sequence is CASSLTADYEQYF. CDR3 DNA: TGTGCCAGCAGCTTAACGGCGGACTACGAGCAGTACTTC.

This clone occurred once. The chain employs TRBV3-1 (or the pseudogene TRBV3-2) and TRBJ1-1; D gene unclear. This CDR3 is 15 amino acids long. Per the germline V gene, CDR1 is LGHDT and CDR2 is YNNKEL (reference sequence). Trimming shortened V by 5 bases and J by 0 bases, and 13 bases separated the two germline ends. DNA of the CDR3: TGTGCCAGCAGCAATCAGGCGGGGATGAACACTGAAGCTTTCTTT. It encodes CASSNQAGMNTEAFF.

For this clone: This sample includes further DNA sequences coding for the same CDR3. The J gene is TRBJ1-2, the V gene TRBV28, with 9 bases identical to TRBD1. The CDR3 extends over 15 amino acids. CDR1 is MDHEN and CDR2 is SYDVKM in the germline V gene. J lost 4 bases, V lost 6 bases, and 9 bases had no gene match. DNA of the CDR3: TGTGCCAGCAGGGGGGGACAGGGCGCTCCCTATGGCTACACCTTC. It specifies CASRGGQGAPYGYTF.

This chain links TRBV9 with TRBJ2-5, with D tentatively TRBD2 (5 bases). CDR3 length equals 15 residues. V shed 4 bases and J shed 0 bases, with 13 bases lying between them. Per germline, CDR1 SGDLS and CDR2 YYNGEE. CDR3 sequence reads: CASSLRTGNQETQYF. For the CDR3, the DNA is TGTGCCAGCAGCCTCCGGACGGGGAACCAAGAGACCCAGTACTTC. Full variable domain (remainder filled in from reference TRBV9 and TRBJ2-5): DSGVTQTPKHLITATGQRVTLRCSPRSGDLSVYWYQQSLDQGLQFLIQYYNGEERAKGNILERFSAQQFPDLHSELNLSSLELGDSALYFCASSLRTGNQETQYFGPGTRLLVL.

This clone turned up a few times. The chain recombines TRBV9 with TRBJ2-1; D is ambiguous. The CDR3 sequence is 14 residues long. Germline values: CDR1 SGDLS, CDR2 YYNGEE. The V and J ends lost 4 bases and 1 base respectively, with 9 bases between them. In DNA, the CDR3 is TGTGCCAGCAGCCTCCCCGGGTCCTACAATGAGCAGTTCTTC. Its translation is CASSLPGSYNEQFF.

The CDR3 coding sequence is TGTGCCAGTAGTGCAGGAGGGGGGACAGGGCGCTCTGGGGCCAACGTCCTGACTTTC. It specifies CASSAGGGTGRSGANVLTF. J is TRBJ2-6 and V is TRBV19, with 9 positions matching TRBD1. CDR1 and CDR2 from the germline V gene are LNHDA and SQIVND (reference sequence). CDR3 size: 19 residues. Losses at the gene ends were 5 bases for V and 0 bases for J; bases not matched to a gene: 11.

The genes are TRBV5-1 and TRBJ2-7; a weak D match, TRBD1 (5 bases). The length of the CDR3 is 13 residues. Trimming removed 4 bases from V and 4 bases from J, with 12 bases in between. CDR1 SGHRS and CDR2 YFSETQ come from the germline V gene. Written as DNA, the CDR3 is TGCGCCAGCAGCAACTCAGGGTGGTACGAGCAGTACTTC. Its translation is CASSNSGWYEQYF. The full variable domain, in which reference TRBV5-1 and TRBJ2-7 provide the parts outside the CDR3, is KAGVTQTPRYLIKTRGQQVTLSCSPISGHRSVSWYQQTPGQGLQFLFEYFSETQRNKGNFPGRFSGRQFSNSRSEMNVSTLELGDSALYLCASSNSGWYEQYFGPGTRLTVT.

The CDR3: CASKLDSGGYEQYF. DNA of the CDR3: TGTGCCAGCAAACTGGATAGCGGGGGCTACGAGCAGTACTTC. V is TRBV5-4 and J is TRBJ2-7; 9 bases agree with TRBD2. The CDR3 loop spans 14 amino acids. The J segment lost 3 bases and the V segment lost 6 bases, leaving 7 bases of the junction unmatched. Germline values: CDR1 SGHNT, CDR2 YYREEE (reference sequence).

The chain has TRBV10-3 and TRBJ2-1, with TRBD1 matching 7 bases. The CDR3 totals 17 residues. Germline CDR1 and CDR2: ENHRY and SYGVKD. The J segment lost 3 bases and the V segment lost 9 bases, leaving 17 bases of the junction unmatched. CDR3 nucleotides: TGTGCCATTAGGGGGTCCGGGACAGCTGTAGACTACAATGAGCAGTTCTTC. Its protein product is CAIRGSGTAVDYNEQFF.

This rearrangement joins TRBV11-2 to TRBJ1-2; 7 bases align to TRBD1. The CDR3 is 13 amino acids. Germline V lookup: CDR1 SGHAT, CDR2 FQNNGV. J gave up 4 bases and V 5 bases, and 4 bases lay outside the gene matches. For the CDR3, the DNA is TGTGCCAGCAGCCGGGACAGATCCTATGGCTACACCTTC. Amino acids: CASSRDRSYGYTF.

The rearrangement joins TRBV4-1 to TRBJ1-1; D not certain. Germline-derived CDR1 and CDR2 are MGHRA and YSYEKL. V was clipped by 4 bases and J by 0 bases, with 18 bases between them. The length of the CDR3 is 17 residues. In DNA form, the CDR3 reads TGCGCCAGCAGCCCCCCGTTTGGGCTGGCTATGAACACTGAAGCTTTCTTT. Its translation is CASSPPFGLAMNTEAFF.

V gene TRBV7-2 combines with J gene TRBJ2-1; D ambiguous. The CDR3 loop spans 14 amino acids. V was shortened by 2 bases and J by 5 bases, with 10 bases between the two germline ends. The germline CDR1 and CDR2 sequences are SGHTA and FQGNSA. The CDR3 here is CASSLKNVDNEQFF. The CDR3 DNA reads as TGTGCCAGCAGCTTAAAAAACGTAGACAATGAGCAGTTCTTC.

The chain combines TRBV18 with TRBJ1-1, with a tentative D call TRBD1 (5 bases). The CDR3 length is 15 residues. Between the trimmed V and J ends, which lost 3 bases and 3 bases, there was a span of 14 bases. The germline V gene has CDR1 KGHSH and CDR2 LQKENI. In nucleotides, the CDR3 is TGTGCCAGCTCACCGCGGCAAACCAGGGACACTGAAGCTTTCTTT. Its translation is CASSPRQTRDTEAFF. The variable domain in full, completed from reference TRBV18 and TRBJ1-1, reads NAGVMQNPRHLVRRRGQEARLRCSPMKGHSHVYWYRQLPEEGLKFMVYLQKENIIDESGMPKERFSAEFPKEGPSILRIQQVVRGDSAAYFCASSPRQTRDTEAFFGQGTRLTVV.

This rearrangement joins TRBV11-2 to TRBJ2-1; TRBD2 matches at 11 bases. Germline values: CDR1 SGHAT, CDR2 FQNNGV. Germline trimming cut 6 bases from V and 9 bases from J; bases unmatched to any gene: 10. This CDR3 has 15 residues. The DNA for the CDR3 is TGTGCCAGCAGTCCTAGGACTAGCGGGTCCAGTGAGCAGTTCTTC. Translating it yields CASSPRTSGSSEQFF.

The chain is built from TRBV11-2 and TRBJ1-3, with D hard to call. V dropped 6 bases and J dropped 0 bases, with 6 bases sitting between them. CDR3 length: 13 amino acids. CDR1 is SGHAT, CDR2 FQNNGV, per germline. CDR3 residues: CASRVSSGNTIYF. CDR3 nucleotides: TGTGCCAGCAGAGTGAGCTCTGGAAACACCATATATTTT.